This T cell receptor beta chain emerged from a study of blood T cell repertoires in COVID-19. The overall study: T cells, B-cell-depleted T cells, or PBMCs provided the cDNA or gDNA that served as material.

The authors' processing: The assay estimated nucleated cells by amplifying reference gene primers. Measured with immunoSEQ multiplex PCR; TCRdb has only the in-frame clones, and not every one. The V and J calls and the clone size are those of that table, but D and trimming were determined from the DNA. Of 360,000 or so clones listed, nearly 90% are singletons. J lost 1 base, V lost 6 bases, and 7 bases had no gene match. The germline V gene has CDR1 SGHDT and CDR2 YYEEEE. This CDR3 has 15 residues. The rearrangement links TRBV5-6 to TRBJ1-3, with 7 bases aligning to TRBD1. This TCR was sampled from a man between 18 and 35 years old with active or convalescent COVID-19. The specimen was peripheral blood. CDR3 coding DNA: TGTGCCAGCAACCGACAGGGAGGTTCTGGAAACACCATATATTTT. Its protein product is CASNRQGGSGNTIYF.